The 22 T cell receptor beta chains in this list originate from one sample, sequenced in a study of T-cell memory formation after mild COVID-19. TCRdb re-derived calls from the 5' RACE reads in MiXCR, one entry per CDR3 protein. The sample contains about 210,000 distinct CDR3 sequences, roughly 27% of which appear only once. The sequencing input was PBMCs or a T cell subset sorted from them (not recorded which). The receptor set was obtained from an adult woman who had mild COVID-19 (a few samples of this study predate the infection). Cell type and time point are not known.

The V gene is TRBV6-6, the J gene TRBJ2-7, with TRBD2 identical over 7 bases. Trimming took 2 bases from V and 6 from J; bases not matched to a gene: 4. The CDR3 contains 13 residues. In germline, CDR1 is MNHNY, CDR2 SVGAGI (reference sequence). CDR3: CASSYKTGGEQYF. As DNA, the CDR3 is TGTGCCAGCAGTTACAAGACGGGGGGCGAGCAGTACTTC.

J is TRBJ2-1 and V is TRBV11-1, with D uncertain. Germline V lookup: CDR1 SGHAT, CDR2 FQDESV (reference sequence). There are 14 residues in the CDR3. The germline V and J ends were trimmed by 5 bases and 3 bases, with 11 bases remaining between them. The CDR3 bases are TGTGCCAGCAGCCAGAGCGCGTTCTACAATGAGCAGTTCTTC. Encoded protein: CASSQSAFYNEQFF. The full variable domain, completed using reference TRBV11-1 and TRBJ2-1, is EAEVAQSPRYKITEKSQAVAFWCDPISGHATLYWYRQILGQGPELLVQFQDESVVDDSQLPKDRFSAERLKGVDSTLKIQPAELGDSAMYLCASSQSAFYNEQFFGPGTRLTVL.

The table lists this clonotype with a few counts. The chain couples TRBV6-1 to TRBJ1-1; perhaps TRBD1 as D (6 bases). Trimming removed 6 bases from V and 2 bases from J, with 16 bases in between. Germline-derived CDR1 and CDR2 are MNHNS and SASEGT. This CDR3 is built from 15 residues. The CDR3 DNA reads TGTGCCAGCAGCGCCTTTCCGGGGGCAAACACTGAAGCTTTCTTT. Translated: CASSAFPGANTEAFF.

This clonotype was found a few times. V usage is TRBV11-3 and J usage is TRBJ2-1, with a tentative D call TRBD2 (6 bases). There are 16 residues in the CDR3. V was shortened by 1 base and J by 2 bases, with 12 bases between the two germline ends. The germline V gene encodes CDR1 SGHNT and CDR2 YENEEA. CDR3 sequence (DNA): TGTGCCAGCAGCTTAGGAATTAGCGGACCCTACAATGAGCAGTTCTTC. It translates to CASSLGISGPYNEQFF.

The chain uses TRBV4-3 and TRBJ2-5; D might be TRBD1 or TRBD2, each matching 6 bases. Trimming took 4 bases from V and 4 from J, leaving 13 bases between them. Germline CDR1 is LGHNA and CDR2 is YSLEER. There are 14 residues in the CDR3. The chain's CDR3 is CASSPEGGGETQYF. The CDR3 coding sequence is TGCGCCAGCAGCCCCGAGGGGGGCGGAGAGACCCAGTACTTC.

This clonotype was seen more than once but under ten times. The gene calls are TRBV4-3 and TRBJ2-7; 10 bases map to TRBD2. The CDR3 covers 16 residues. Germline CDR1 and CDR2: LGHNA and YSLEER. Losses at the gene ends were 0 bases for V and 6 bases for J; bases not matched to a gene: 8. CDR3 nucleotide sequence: TGCGCCAGCAGCCAAGAGCACCTAGCGGGAGCGGTCGAGCAGTACTTC. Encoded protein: CASSQEHLAGAVEQYF.

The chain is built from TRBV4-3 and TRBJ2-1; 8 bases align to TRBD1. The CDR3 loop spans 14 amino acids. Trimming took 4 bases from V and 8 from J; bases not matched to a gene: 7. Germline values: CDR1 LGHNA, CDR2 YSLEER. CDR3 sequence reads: CASSPRQGMDEQFF. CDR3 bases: TGCGCCAGCAGCCCCCGACAGGGGATGGATGAGCAGTTCTTC.

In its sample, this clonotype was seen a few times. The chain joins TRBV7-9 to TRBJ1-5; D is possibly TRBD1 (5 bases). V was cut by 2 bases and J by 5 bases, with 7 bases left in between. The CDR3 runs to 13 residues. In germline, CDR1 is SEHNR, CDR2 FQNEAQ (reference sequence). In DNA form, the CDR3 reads TGTGCCAGCAGCTTATTAGGGGATCAGCCCCAGCATTTT. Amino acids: CASSLLGDQPQHF.

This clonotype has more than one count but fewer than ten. The CDR3 DNA is TGTGCCAGTAGTATTTCTACCGCGGGGGGCGAAGCTTTCTTT. It specifies CASSISTAGGEAFF. V gene TRBV19 combines with J gene TRBJ1-1, with a tentative D call TRBD1 (6 bases). Germline V gives CDR1 LNHDA, CDR2 SQIVND (reference sequence). V shed 3 bases and J shed 8 bases, with 16 bases lying between them. The CDR3 runs to 14 residues. Complete variable domain (other parts from reference TRBV19 and TRBJ1-1): DGGITQSPKYLFRKEGQNVTLSCEQNLNHDAMYWYRQDPGQGLRLIYYSQIVNDFQKGDIAEGYSVSREKKESFPLTVTSAQKNPTAFYLCASSISTAGGEAFFGQGTRLTVV.

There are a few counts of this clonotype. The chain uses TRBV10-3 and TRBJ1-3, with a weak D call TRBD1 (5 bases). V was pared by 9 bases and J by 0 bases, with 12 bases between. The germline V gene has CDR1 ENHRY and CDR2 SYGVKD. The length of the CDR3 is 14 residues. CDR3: CAIGARSSGNTIYF. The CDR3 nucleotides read TGTGCCATTGGGGCGAGGAGCTCTGGAAACACCATATATTTT.

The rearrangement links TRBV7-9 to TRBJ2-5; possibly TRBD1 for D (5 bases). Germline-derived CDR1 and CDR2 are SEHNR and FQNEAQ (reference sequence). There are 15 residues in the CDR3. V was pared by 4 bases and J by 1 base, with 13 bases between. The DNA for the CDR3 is TGTGCCAGCAGCTCGCAGGGTGTAGGCCAAGAGACCCAGTACTTC. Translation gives CASSSQGVGQETQYF.

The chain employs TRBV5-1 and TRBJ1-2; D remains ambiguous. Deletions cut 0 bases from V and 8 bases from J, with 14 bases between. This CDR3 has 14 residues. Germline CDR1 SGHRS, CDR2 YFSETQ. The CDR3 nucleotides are TGCGCCAGCAGCTTGGAGACGGTCCGGGTGGGCTACACCTTC. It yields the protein CASSLETVRVGYTF. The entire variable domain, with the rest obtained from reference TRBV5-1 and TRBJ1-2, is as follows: KAGVTQTPRYLIKTRGQQVTLSCSPISGHRSVSWYQQTPGQGLQFLFEYFSETQRNKGNFPGRFSGRQFSNSRSEMNVSTLELGDSALYLCASSLETVRVGYTFGSGTRLTVV.

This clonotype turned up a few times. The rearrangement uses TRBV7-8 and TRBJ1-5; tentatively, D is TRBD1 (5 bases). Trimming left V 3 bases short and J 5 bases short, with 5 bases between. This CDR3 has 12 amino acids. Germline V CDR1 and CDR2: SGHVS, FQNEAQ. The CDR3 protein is CASSFRDQPQHF. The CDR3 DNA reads TGTGCCAGCAGCTTCAGGGATCAGCCCCAGCATTTT.

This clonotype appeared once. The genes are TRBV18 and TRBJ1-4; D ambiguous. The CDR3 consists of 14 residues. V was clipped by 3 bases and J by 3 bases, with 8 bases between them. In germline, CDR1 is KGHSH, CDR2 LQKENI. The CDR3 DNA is TGTGCCAGCTCACCGACACCCTCTAATGAAAAACTGTTTTTT. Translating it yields CASSPTPSNEKLFF.

The CDR3 nucleotides read TGTGCCAGCAGCGGACCAGGACAGGGACTGGTATACGAGCAGTACTTC. Translation gives CASSGPGQGLVYEQYF. V usage is TRBV13 and J usage is TRBJ2-7, with 8 bases identical to TRBD1. CDR1 PRHDT and CDR2 FYEKMQ come from the germline V gene (reference sequence). V shed 5 bases, J shed 4 bases, and the junction held 13 bases outside the gene matches. The CDR3 is made up of 16 amino acids. Filled out from reference TRBV13 and TRBJ2-7, the complete variable domain reads AAGVIQSPRHLIKEKRETATLKCYPIPRHDTVYWYQQGPGQDPQFLISFYEKMQSDKGSIPDRFSAQQFSDYHSELNMSSLELGDSALYFCASSGPGQGLVYEQYFGPGTRLTVT.

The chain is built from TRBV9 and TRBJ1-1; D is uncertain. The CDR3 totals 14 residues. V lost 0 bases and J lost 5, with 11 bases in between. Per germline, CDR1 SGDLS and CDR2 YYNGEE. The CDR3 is CASSVVTMSTEAFF. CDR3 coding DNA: TGTGCCAGCAGCGTAGTGACAATGAGTACTGAAGCTTTCTTT. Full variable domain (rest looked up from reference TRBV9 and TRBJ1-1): DSGVTQTPKHLITATGQRVTLRCSPRSGDLSVYWYQQSLDQGLQFLIQYYNGEERAKGNILERFSAQQFPDLHSELNLSSLELGDSALYFCASSVVTMSTEAFFGQGTRLTVV.

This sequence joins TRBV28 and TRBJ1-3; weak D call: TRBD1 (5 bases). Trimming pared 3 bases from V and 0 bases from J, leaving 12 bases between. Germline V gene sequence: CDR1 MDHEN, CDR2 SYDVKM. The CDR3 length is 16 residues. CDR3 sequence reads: CASSLIPTGSGNTIYF. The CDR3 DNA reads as TGTGCCAGCAGTTTGATACCTACAGGCTCTGGAAACACCATATATTTT.

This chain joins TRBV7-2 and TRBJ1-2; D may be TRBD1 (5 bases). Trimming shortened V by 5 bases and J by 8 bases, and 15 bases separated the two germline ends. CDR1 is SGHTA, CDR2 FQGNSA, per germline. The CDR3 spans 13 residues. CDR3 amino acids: CASSGGLGSGYTF. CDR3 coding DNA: TGTGCCAGCAGCGGGGGTTTAGGGAGCGGCTACACCTTC.

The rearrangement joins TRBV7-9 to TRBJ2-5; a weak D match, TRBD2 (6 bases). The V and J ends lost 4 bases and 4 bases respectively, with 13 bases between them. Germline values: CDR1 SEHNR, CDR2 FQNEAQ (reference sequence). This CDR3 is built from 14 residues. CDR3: CASSSRGSGETQYF. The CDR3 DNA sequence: TGTGCCAGCAGCTCCCGGGGTAGCGGAGAGACCCAGTACTTC.

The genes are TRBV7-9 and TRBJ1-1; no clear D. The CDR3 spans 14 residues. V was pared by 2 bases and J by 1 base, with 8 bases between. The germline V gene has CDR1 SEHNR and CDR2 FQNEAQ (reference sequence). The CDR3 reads CASSLRISNTEAFF. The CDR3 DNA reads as TGTGCCAGCAGCTTACGGATATCGAACACTGAAGCTTTCTTT.

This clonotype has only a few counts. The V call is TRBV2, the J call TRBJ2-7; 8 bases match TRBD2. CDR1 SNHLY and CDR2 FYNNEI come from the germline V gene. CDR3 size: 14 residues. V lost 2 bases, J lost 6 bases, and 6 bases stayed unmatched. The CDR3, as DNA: TGTGCCAGCAGTGAATACGGGAGGGCCTCCGAGCAGTACTTC. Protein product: CASSEYGRASEQYF.

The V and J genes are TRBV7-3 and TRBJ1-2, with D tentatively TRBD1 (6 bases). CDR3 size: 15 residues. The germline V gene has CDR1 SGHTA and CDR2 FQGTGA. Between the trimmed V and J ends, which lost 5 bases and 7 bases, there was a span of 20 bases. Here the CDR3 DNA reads TGTGCCAGCAGCCCAACGACAGGAAGGGAGGGTGGCTACACCTTC. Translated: CASSPTTGREGGYTF.